This TCR beta chain emerged from a study of CXCR3-negative and CXCR3-positive naive CD8 T cells. Overall study results and limits: Memory CD8+ cells showed much lower diversity, while both naive subsets displayed comparably high diversity. Hydrophobicity was higher for TRB CDR3s found in CXCR3-positive naive cells than in CXCR3-negative naive cells. Because surface CD5 did not distinguish the naive subsets, TCR strength was inferred from TRB CDR3 properties.

On this clonotype: Its target is not known.

5' RACE that incorporated UMI labels was used to prepare the TRB cDNA libraries. TCRdb reprocessed the 5' RACE reads, with one entry per CDR3 protein and no DNA. The sample table includes some 140,000 distinct CDR3 sequences. Germline V lookup: CDR1 SGDLS, CDR2 YYNGEE. CDR3 length: 15 amino acids. Material: naive CXCR3+ CD8+ T cells from blood. The subset is: CD45RO-CCR7+CD27+CD95- naive CD8+ T cells expressing CXCR3 (TNR3+). The sequence derives from a human donor in good health. Some clones in this sample may be carry-over from other donors' samples. The rearrangement uses TRBV9 and TRBJ1-4; the TRBD1 assignment by TCRdb is unverifiable without DNA. The CDR3 protein is CASSADGTTNEKLFF.